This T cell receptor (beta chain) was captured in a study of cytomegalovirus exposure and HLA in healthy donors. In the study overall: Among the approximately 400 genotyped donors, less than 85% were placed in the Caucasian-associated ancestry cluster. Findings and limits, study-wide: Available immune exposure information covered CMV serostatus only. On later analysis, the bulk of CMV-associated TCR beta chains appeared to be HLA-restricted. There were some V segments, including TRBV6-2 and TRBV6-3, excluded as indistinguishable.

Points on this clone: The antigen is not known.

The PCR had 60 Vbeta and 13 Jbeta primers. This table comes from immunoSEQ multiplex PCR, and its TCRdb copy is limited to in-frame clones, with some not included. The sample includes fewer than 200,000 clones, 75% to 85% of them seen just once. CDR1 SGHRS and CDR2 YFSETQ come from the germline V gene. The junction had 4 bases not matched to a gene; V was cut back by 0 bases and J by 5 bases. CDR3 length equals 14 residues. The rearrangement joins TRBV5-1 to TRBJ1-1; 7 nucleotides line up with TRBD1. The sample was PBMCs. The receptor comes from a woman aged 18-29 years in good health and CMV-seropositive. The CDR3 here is CASSLVAGGTEAFF. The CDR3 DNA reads TGCGCCAGCAGCTTGGTGGCAGGGGGGACTGAAGCTTTCTTT.